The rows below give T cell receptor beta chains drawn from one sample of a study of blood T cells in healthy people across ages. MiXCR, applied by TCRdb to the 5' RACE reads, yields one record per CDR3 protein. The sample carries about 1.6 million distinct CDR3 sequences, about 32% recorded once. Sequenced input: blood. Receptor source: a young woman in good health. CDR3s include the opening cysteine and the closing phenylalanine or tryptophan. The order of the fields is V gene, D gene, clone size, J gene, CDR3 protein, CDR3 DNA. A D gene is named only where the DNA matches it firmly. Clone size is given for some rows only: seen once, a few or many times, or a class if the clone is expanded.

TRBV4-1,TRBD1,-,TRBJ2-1,CASSQGMTGVNEQFF,TGCGCCAGCAGTCAAGGGATGACAGGGGTCAATGAGCAGTTCTTC
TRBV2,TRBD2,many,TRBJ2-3,CASSLRLAGSTDTQYF,TGTGCCAGCAGTCTCCGACTAGCGGGGAGCACAGATACGCAGTATTTT
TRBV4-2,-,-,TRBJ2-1,CASSFQWNEQFF,TGTGCCAGCAGTTTTCAATGGAATGAGCAGTTCTTC
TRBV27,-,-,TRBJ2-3,CASSRLAPSKSGTQYF,TGTGCCAGCAGCAGATTAGCTCCGAGTAAAAGTGGTACGCAGTATTTT
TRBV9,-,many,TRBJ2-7,CASSVGSFDEQYF,TGTGCCAGCTCCGTAGGATCTTTTGACGAGCAGTACTTC
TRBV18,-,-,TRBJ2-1,CASSPFDAGYNEQFF,TGTGCCAGCTCACCATTTGACGCCGGGTACAATGAGCAGTTCTTC
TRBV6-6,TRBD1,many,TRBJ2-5,CASSYSRTGSETQYF,TGTGCCAGCAGTTACTCTCGGACAGGATCAGAGACCCAGTACTTC
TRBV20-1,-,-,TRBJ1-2,CSVDTDEGDNYGYTF,TGCAGTGTGGATACGGATGAGGGAGACAACTATGGCTACACCTTC
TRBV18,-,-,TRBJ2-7,CASSPPGSPSYEQYF,TGTGCCAGCTCACCACCAGGCAGCCCCTCCTACGAGCAGTACTTC
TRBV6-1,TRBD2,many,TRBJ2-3,CASRSGVSTDTQYF,TGTGCCAGCAGGAGCGGGGTGAGCACAGATACGCAGTATTTT
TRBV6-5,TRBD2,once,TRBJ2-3,CASSFRSGSGTDTQYF,TGTGCCAGCAGTTTTCGTAGCGGGAGTGGTACAGATACGCAGTATTTT
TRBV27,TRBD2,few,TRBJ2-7,CASSSGTRAYEQYF,TGTGCCAGCAGTTCCGGGACTAGAGCCTACGAGCAGTACTTC
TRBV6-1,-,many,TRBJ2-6,CASRIDSSGANVLTF,TGTGCCAGCAGGATAGACTCCTCTGGGGCCAACGTCCTGACTTTC
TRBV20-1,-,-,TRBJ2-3,CSAKWGTDTQYF,TGCAGTGCTAAGTGGGGCACAGATACGCAGTATTTT
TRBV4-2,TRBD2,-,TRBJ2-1,CASSPTSGGIDEQFF,TGTGCCAGCAGCCCGACTAGCGGGGGGATAGATGAGCAGTTCTTC
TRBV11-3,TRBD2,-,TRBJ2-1,CASNFLVAGGANEQFF,TGTGCCAGCAACTTTCTCGTAGCGGGAGGGGCCAATGAGCAGTTCTTC
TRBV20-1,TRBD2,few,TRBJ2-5,CSANPNSGDQETQYF,TGCAGTGCTAACCCTAACAGCGGGGATCAAGAGACCCAGTACTTC
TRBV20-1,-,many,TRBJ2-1,CSARADSAHYNEQFF,TGCAGTGCTAGAGCCGACTCGGCCCACTACAATGAGCAGTTCTTC
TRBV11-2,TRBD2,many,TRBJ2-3,CASSFAGLAGLRTDTQYF,TGTGCCAGCAGCTTCGCCGGGCTAGCGGGATTGCGCACAGATACGCAGTATTTT
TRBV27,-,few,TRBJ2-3,CASSLGRDSYTDTQYF,TGTGCCAGCAGTTTAGGGCGGGACAGCTACACAGATACGCAGTATTTT
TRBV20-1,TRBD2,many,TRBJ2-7,CSAVLAGGTFYEQYF,TGCAGTGCCGTCTTAGCGGGGGGCACTTTCTACGAGCAGTACTTC
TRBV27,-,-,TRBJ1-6,CASSFQGNSPLHF,TGTGCCAGCAGTTTCCAGGGTAATTCACCCCTCCACTTT
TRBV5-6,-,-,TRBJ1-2,CASYTPGRAFATF,TGTGCCAGCTACACGCCAGGCCGCGCCTTCGCCACCTTC
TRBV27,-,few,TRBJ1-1,CASGEVMNTEAFF,TGTGCCAGCGGAGAGGTCATGAACACTGAAGCTTTCTTT
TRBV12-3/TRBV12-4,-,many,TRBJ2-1,CASSFSDYNEQFF,TGTGCCAGCAGTTTTTCAGATTACAATGAGCAGTTCTTC
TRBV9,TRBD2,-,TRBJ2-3,CASSGGGDRTDTQYF,TGTGCCAGCAGCGGGGGGGGGGATCGGACAGATACGCAGTATTTT
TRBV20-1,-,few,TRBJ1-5,CSARAPLEYSNQPQHF,TGCAGTGCTAGAGCCCCTCTTGAATATAGCAATCAGCCCCAGCATTTT
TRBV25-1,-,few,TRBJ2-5,CASTRRGEGYQETQYF,TGTGCCAGCACCCGGAGGGGGGAGGGGTACCAAGAGACCCAGTACTTC
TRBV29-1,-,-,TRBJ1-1,CRVVSGGGEAFF,TGCAGAGTAGTCTCTGGGGGGGGCGAGGCTTTCTTT
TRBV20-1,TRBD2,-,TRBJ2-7,CSAIGPRAGAYEQYF,TGCAGTGCTATCGGTCCCCGGGCGGGAGCCTACGAGCAGTACTTC
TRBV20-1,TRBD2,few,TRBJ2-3,CSARGPAGGPLTDTQYF,TGCAGTGCTAGAGGGCCAGCGGGGGGGCCGTTGACAGATACGCAGTATTTT
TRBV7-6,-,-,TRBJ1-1,CASSRTIKNTEAFF,TGTGCCAGCAGCCGCACCATCAAAAACACTGAAGCTTTCTTT
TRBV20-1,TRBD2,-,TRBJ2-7,CSGITSGPSYEQYF,TGCAGTGGCATAACTAGCGGACCATCCTACGAGCAGTACTTC
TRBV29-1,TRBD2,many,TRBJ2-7,CSVVHAGDLYEQYF,TGCAGCGTTGTCCATGCGGGGGACCTCTACGAGCAGTACTTC
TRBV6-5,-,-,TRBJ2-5,CASSYAEGGTQYF,TGTGCCAGCAGTTACGCAGAGGGTGGGACCCAGTACTTC
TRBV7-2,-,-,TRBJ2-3,CASERPLTDTQYF,TGTGCCAGCGAACGTCCACTCACAGATACGCAGTATTTT
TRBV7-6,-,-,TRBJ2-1,CASSLVQGHEQFF,TGTGCCAGCAGCTTAGTGCAGGGACATGAGCAGTTCTTC
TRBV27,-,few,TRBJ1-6,CASSLYNGQPNSPLHF,TGTGCCAGCAGTTTATATAATGGGCAGCCTAATTCACCCCTCCACTTT
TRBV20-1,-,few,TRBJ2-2,CSAPDPLRSGGELFF,TGCAGTGCCCCCGATCCTTTGCGTAGCGGCGGGGAGCTGTTTTTT
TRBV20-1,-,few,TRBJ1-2,CSAQSRGYGYTF,TGCAGTGCCCAGTCGAGGGGCTATGGCTACACCTTC
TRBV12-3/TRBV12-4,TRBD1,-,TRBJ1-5,CASTPGDRLNQPQHF,TGTGCCAGCACACCCGGGGACAGACTAAATCAGCCCCAGCATTTT
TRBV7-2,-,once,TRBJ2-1,CASSLAVHAGQFF,TGTGCCAGCAGCTTAGCGGTGCACGCCGGGCAGTTCTTC
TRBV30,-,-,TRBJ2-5,CAWDRQETQYF,TGTGCCTGGGACAGACAAGAGACCCAGTACTTC
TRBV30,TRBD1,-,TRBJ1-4,CAWSVCRGDREKLFF,TGTGCCTGGAGTGTCTGCAGGGGGGATCGTGAAAAACTGTTTTTT
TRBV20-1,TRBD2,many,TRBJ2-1,CSARPPGLESYNEQFF,TGCAGTGCCCGCCCCCCGGGACTAGAATCCTACAATGAGCAGTTCTTC
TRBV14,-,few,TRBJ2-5,CASSQLNPGTQYF,TGTGCCAGCAGCCAGCTGAACCCGGGGACCCAGTACTTC
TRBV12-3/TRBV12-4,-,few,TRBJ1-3,CASARDFGASGNTIYF,TGTGCCAGCGCCCGGGACTTCGGAGCCTCTGGAAACACCATATATTTT
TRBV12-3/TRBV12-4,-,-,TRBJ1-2,CASSLSQTCGYTF,TGTGCCAGCAGTTTATCACAAACCTGTGGCTACACCTTC